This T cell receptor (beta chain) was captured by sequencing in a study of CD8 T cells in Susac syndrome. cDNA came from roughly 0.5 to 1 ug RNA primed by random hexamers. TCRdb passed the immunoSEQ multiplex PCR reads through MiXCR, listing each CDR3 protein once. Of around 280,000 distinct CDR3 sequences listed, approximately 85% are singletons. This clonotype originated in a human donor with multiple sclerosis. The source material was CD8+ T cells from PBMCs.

CDR3: CASREGHRETGELFF. In DNA, the CDR3 is TGTGCCAGCAGGGAGGGACACAGGGAAACCGGGGAGCTGTTTTTT. The rearrangement joins TRBV28 to TRBJ2-2; TRBD1 or TRBD2 may be the D gene (6 bases each). Trimming left V 6 bases short and J 5 bases short, with 16 bases between. CDR1 and CDR2 (germline): MDHEN, SYDVKM. The CDR3 length is 15 residues.